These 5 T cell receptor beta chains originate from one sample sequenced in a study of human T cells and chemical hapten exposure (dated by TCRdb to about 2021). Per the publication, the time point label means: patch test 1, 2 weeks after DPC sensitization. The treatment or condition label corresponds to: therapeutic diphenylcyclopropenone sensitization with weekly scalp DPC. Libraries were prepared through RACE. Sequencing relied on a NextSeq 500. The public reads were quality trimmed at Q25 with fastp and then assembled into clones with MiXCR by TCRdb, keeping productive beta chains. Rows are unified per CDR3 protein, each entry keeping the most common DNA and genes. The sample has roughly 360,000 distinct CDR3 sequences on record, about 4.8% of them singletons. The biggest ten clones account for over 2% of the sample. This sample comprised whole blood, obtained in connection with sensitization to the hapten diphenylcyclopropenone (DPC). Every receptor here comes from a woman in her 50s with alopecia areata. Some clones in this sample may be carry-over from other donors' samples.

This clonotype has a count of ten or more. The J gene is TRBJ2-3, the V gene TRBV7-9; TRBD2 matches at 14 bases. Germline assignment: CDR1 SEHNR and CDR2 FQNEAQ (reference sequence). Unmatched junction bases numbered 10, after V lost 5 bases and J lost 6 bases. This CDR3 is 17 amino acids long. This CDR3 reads CASSLLGLAGGEDTQYF. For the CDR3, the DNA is TGTGCCAGCAGCCTACTCGGACTAGCGGGAGGAGAGGATACGCAGTATTTT.

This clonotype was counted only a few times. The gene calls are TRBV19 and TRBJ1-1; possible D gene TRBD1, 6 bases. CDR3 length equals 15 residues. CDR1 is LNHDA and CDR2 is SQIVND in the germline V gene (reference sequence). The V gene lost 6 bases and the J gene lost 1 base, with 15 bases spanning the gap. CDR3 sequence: CASSPPGHQNTEAFF. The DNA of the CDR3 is TGTGCCAGTAGCCCTCCGGGACACCAGAACACTGAAGCTTTCTTT.

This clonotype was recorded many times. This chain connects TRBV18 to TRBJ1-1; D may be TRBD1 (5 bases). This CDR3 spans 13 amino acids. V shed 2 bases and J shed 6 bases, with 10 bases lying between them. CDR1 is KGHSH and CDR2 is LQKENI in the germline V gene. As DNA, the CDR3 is TGTGCCAGCTCACCAGGCAGGGTCGCTGAAGCTTTCTTT. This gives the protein CASSPGRVAEAFF.

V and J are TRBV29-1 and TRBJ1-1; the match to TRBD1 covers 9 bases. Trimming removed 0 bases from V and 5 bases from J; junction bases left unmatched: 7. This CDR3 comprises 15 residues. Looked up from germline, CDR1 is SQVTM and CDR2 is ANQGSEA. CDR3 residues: CSVEDVWDRVTEAFF. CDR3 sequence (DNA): TGCAGCGTTGAAGATGTCTGGGACAGGGTGACTGAAGCTTTCTTT.

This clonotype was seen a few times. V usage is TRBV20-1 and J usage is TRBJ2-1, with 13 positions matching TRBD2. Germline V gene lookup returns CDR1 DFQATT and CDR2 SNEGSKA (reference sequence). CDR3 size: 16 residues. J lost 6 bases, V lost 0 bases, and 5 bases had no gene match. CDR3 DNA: TGCAGTGCTAGAGACACCGGGACTAGCGGGACCAATGAGCAGTTCTTC. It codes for CSARDTGTSGTNEQFF.